The sequence of this T cell receptor beta chain was determined in a study of shared clonotypes between healthy human individuals. Study-wide points: Generally, naive subsets (rather than memory subsets) showed larger estimated richness.

Germline loops: CDR1 MDHEN, CDR2 SYDVKM. The CDR3 extends over 15 amino acids. Trimming left V 3 bases short and J 0 bases short, with 8 bases between. Original analysis: Junction-only sequences produced by ImmunoSEQ had no quality scores, so filtering differed. Profiled with immunoSEQ multiplex PCR; TCRdb holds only in-frame clones, not every one. That table furnishes V, J and clone size, whereas the DNA furnished D and trimming. The sample lists millions of clones; more than 80% were seen once. This clone occurred once. What it binds is not known. The rearrangement joins TRBV28 to TRBJ2-2, with a weak D call TRBD1 (5 bases). Sequenced input: naive CD4+ T cells from PBMCs. Specified subset: CD45RA+ positively selected. The origin of this receptor is a young man in good health. Some clones in this sample may be carry-over from other donors' samples. The CDR3 region has the DNA TGTGCCAGCAGTTTGACAGTCTCGAACACCGGGGAGCTGTTTTTT. The encoded protein is CASSLTVSNTGELFF. Combining the CDR3 with reference TRBV28 and TRBJ2-2 gives the whole variable domain DVKVTQSSRYLVKRTGEKVFLECVQDMDHENMFWYRQDPGLGLRLIYFSYDVKMKEKGDIPEGYSVSREKKERFSLILESASTNQTSMYLCASSLTVSNTGELFFGEGSRLTVL.